The clone carrying this T cell receptor (beta chain) was seen many times. The time point denotes: newly diagnosed GD, antithyroid drugs for less than 3 months. RNA isolated from PBMCs was used to make the TCR library. Library construction for TCR beta used iRepertoire HTBI primers and Arm-PCR of CDR3 regions. Via MiXCR, TCRdb re-called the multiplex PCR reads, giving one row per CDR3 protein. In the table there are about 450,000 distinct CDR3 sequences, about 15% of which are singletons. This sample is part of a study of regulatory T cells in long-lasting Graves disease. Germline loops: CDR1 MNHNS, CDR2 SASEGT. The CDR3 loop spans 20 amino acids. J was trimmed by 4 bases and V by 7 bases; bases with no gene match: 27. The data were also submitted as part of a second study, on T cells in Graves' hyperthyroidism and ophthalmopathy.

The sample here was peripheral blood mononuclear cells (PBMCs), taken at new diagnosis, from a patient treated with antithyroid drugs. The sequence came from a woman aged 25-40 years with Graves disease. The chain carries TRBV6-1 and TRBJ2-5, with TRBD1 matching over 7 bases. CDR3 loop: CASTPLWDPRRRGHPETQYF. The CDR3 nucleotides are TGTGCCAGCACTCCTCTTTGGGACCCCCGGAGAAGGGGGCACCCAGAGACCCAGTACTTC.